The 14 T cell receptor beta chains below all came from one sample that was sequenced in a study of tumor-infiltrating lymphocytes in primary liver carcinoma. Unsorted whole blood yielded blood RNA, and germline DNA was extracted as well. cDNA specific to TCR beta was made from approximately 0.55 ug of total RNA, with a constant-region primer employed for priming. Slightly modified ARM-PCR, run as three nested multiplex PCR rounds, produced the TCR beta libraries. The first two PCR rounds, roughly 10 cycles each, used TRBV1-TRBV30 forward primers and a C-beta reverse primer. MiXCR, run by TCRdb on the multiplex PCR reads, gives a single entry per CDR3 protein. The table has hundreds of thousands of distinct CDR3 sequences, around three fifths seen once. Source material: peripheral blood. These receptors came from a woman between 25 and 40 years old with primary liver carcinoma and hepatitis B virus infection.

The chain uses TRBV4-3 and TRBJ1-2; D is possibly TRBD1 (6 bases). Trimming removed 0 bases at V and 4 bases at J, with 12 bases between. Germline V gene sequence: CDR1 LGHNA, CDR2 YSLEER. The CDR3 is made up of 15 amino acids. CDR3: CASSQDLDSSYGYTF. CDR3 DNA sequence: TGCGCCAGCAGCCAAGATCTGGACAGCAGCTATGGCTACACCTTC.

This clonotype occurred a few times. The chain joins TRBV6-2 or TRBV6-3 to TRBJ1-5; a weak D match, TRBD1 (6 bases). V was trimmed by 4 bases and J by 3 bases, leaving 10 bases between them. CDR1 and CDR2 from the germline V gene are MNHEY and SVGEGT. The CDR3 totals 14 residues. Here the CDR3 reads CASSWGGFNQPQHF. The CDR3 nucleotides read TGTGCCAGCAGTTGGGGGGGCTTCAATCAGCCCCAGCATTTT.

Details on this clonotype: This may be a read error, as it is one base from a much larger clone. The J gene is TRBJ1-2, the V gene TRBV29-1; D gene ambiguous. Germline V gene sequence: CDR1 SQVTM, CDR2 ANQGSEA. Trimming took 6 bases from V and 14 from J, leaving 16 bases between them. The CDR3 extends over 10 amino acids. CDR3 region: CSVLDGCGTF. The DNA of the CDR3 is TGCAGCGTCCTGGACGGCTGTGGGACCTTC.

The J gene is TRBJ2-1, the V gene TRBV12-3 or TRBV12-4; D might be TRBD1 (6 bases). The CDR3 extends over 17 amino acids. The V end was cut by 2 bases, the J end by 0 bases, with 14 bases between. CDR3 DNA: TGTGCCAGCAGTTTAAGATTGGACAGAAGCTCCTACAATGAGCAGTTCTTC. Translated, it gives CASSLRLDRSSYNEQFF.

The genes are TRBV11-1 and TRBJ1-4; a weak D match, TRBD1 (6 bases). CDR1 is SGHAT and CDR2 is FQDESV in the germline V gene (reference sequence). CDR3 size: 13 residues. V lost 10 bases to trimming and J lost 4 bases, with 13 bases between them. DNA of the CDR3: TGTGCCAACGGTAAGGGACATAATGAAAAACTGTTTTTT. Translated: CANGKGHNEKLFF.

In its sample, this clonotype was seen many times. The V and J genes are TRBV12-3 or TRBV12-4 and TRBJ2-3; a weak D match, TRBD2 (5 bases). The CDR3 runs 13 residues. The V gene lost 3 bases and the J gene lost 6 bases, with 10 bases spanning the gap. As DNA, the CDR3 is TGTGCCAGCAGTTTTCATCTAGCCGATACGCAGTATTTT. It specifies CASSFHLADTQYF.

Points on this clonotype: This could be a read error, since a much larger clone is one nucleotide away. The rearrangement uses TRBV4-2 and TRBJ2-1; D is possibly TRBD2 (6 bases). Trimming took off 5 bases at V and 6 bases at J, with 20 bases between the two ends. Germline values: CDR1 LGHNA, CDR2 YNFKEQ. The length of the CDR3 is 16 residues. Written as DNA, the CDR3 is TGTGCCAGCAGCATCCAAACTAGCCGGGTAGGCAATGAGCAGTTCTTC. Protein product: CASSIQTSRVGNEQFF.

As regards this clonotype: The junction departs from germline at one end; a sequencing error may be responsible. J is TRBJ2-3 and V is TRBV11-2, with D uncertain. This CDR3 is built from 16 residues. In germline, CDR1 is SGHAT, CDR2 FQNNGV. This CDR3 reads CASSLRSDFGTDTQYF. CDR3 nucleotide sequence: TGTGCCAGCAGCTTACGGTCTGACTTCGGCACGGATACGCAGTATTTT. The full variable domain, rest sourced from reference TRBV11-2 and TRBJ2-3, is EAGVAQSPRYKIIEKRQSVAFWCNPISGHATLYWYQQILGQGPKLLIQFQNNGVVDDSQLPKDRFSAERLKGVDSTLKIQPAKLEDSAVYLCASSLRSDFGTDTQYFGPGTRLTVL.

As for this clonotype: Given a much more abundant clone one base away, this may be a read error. CDR3 in amino acids: CSALGGYERYF. The CDR3 DNA sequence: TGCAGCGCCCTAGGCGGATACGAGCGGTACTTC. The chain employs TRBV29-1 and TRBJ2-7, with D unclear. This CDR3 region has 11 residues. CDR1 and CDR2 from the germline V gene are SQVTM and ANQGSEA.

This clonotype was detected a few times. CDR3 nucleotide sequence: TGTGCCATCAGTGATCAGGCCGCGGGCTCCTACGAGCAGTACTTC. It codes for CAISDQAAGSYEQYF. The genes are TRBV10-3 and TRBJ2-7; maybe TRBD2 (5 bases). This CDR3 has 15 amino acids. V shed 3 bases and J shed 0 bases, with 12 bases lying between them. Germline V CDR1 and CDR2: ENHRY, SYGVKD.

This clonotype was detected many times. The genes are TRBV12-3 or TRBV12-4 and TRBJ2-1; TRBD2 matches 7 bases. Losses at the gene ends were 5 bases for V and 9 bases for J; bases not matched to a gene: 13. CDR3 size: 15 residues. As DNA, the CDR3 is TGTGCCAGCAGTCCCCTAGCGGACGGGGTGGGTGAGCAGTTCTTC. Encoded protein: CASSPLADGVGEQFF.

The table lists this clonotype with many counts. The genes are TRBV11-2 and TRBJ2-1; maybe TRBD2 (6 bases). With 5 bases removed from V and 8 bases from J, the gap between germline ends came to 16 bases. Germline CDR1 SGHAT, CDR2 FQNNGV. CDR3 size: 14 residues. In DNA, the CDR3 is TGTGCCAGCAGCACCGGCGCGGGATCCGATGAGCAGTTCTTC. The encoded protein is CASSTGAGSDEQFF.

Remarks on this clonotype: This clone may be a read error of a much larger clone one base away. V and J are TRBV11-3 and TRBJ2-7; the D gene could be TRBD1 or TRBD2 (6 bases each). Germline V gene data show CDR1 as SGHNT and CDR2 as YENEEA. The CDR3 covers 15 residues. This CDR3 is CANSLGGLSASEQYF. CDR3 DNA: TGTGCCAACAGCTTAGGGGGACTCTCAGCTTCCGAGCAGTACTTC.

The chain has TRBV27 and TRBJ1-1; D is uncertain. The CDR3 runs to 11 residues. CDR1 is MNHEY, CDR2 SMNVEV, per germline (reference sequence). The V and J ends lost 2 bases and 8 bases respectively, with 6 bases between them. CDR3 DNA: TGTGCCAGCAGTTTAAGGGAGGAAGCTTTCTTT. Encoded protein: CASSLREEAFF.